The entry that follows covers one T cell receptor beta chain sequence. The sample belongs to a study of blood T cell repertoires in COVID-19. About the study: Spain, Italy and the United States supplied samples that represented acute and convalescent COVID-19.

TCRdb keeps only in-frame clones here, not all; method: immunoSEQ multiplex PCR. Of tens of thousands of clones in the sample, 90% to 95% were seen once. The CDR3 runs 15 residues. Germline V lookup: CDR1 SGDLS, CDR2 YYNGEE. The ends were cut back, 2 bases at V and 5 bases at J, with 17 bases in the middle. The chain is built from TRBV9 and TRBJ2-7; a possible D gene is TRBD2 (5 bases). The clonotype comes from a woman aged 50 to 60 in a cohort sampled during active COVID-19. Material for sequencing was peripheral blood. The CDR3 is CASSVETRPLDEQYF. The DNA of the CDR3 is TGTGCCAGCAGCGTGGAAACTAGACCTCTGGACGAGCAGTACTTC. Drawing the rest from reference TRBV9 and TRBJ2-7, the complete variable domain is DSGVTQTPKHLITATGQRVTLRCSPRSGDLSVYWYQQSLDQGLQFLIQYYNGEERAKGNILERFSAQQFPDLHSELNLSSLELGDSALYFCASSVETRPLDEQYFGPGTRLTVT.